This passage covers 29 T cell receptor beta chains from one sample sequenced in a study of cytomegalovirus exposure and HLA in healthy donors. Clones were sequenced by immunoSEQ multiplex PCR, and TCRdb holds only the in-frame ones, with some missing. This table holds approximately 270,000 clones, around 86% found once. Sequencing was done on a sample of PBMCs. The source is a woman aged 18-29 years in good health and CMV-seronegative.

The chain has TRBV19 and TRBJ2-7; 9 bases map to TRBD2. The CDR3 has 15 amino acids. Germline V gene lookup returns CDR1 LNHDA and CDR2 SQIVND (reference sequence). Trimming took 6 bases from V and 5 from J; bases not matched to a gene: 11. The CDR3 region has the DNA TGTGCCAGTAGACCCCTTAGCGGGAGTGTTAACGAGCAGTACTTC. This encodes CASRPLSGSVNEQYF.

The chain uses TRBV28 and TRBJ1-2; 7 nucleotides line up with TRBD1. This CDR3 comprises 15 residues. CDR1 and CDR2 (germline): MDHEN, SYDVKM. V trimming: 6 bases; J trimming: 5 bases; junction bases outside the gene matches: 12. In DNA form, the CDR3 reads TGTGCCAGCAGCCCAGGAGACAGGGTGTCTTATGGCTACACCTTC. Encoded protein: CASSPGDRVSYGYTF.

This chain connects TRBV10-3 to TRBJ2-7; TRBD1 matches at 10 bases. With 5 bases clipped from V and 2 bases from J, the junction kept 6 bases outside the gene matches. This CDR3 contains 15 residues. From germline, CDR1 is ENHRY and CDR2 SYGVKD. The CDR3 DNA sequence: TGTGCCATCAGTACCAAGGACAGGGGGACCTACGAGCAGTACTTC. Translating it yields CAISTKDRGTYEQYF.

The chain recombines TRBV4-1 with TRBJ1-4; 9 bases are shared with TRBD1. The trim removed 4 bases at V and 6 bases at J, leaving 3 bases unmatched. The germline CDR1 and CDR2 sequences are MGHRA and YSYEKL. The CDR3 covers 14 residues. CDR3 bases: TGCGCCAGCAGCCCGGGACAGGGTTATGAAAAACTGTTTTTT. Protein: CASSPGQGYEKLFF.

J is TRBJ1-2 and V is TRBV20-1; unclear D gene. This CDR3 is 11 amino acids long. Germline CDR1 is DFQATT and CDR2 is SNEGSKA (reference sequence). CDR3 protein: CRLAVGYGYTF. The CDR3 coding sequence is TGCAGGCTAGCAGTAGGCTATGGCTACACCTTC.

This chain links TRBV10-3 with TRBJ2-7; TRBD2 agrees at 9 bases. CDR1 is ENHRY, CDR2 SYGVKD, per germline. With V trimmed by 2 bases and J by 1 base, 9 bases remained unmatched. The CDR3 loop spans 17 amino acids. CDR3 in amino acids: CAISEGTPGLASYEQYF. CDR3 bases: TGTGCCATCAGTGAGGGTACCCCGGGACTAGCTTCCTACGAGCAGTACTTC.

The V gene is TRBV7-9, the J gene TRBJ2-7; D may be TRBD1 (6 bases). This CDR3 contains 14 residues. The germline V gene has CDR1 SEHNR and CDR2 FQNEAQ (reference sequence). V was shortened by 3 bases and J by 0 bases, with 9 bases between the two germline ends. The CDR3: CASSLRQDSYEQYF. The CDR3 nucleotides read TGTGCCAGCAGCTTGAGACAGGACTCCTACGAGCAGTACTTC.

V usage is TRBV28 and J usage is TRBJ1-2; 7 bases line up with TRBD1. From germline, CDR1 is MDHEN and CDR2 SYDVKM. V was clipped by 4 bases and J by 4 bases; unmatched bases: 3. This CDR3 comprises 13 residues. CDR3 residues: CASSSSGGYGYTF. The DNA for the CDR3 is TGTGCCAGCAGTTCATCAGGGGGCTATGGCTACACCTTC.

This clone was counted once. The CDR3 reads CASTPEASSYNEQFF. The CDR3 nucleotides read TGTGCCAGCACTCCGGAAGCGAGCTCCTACAATGAGCAGTTCTTC. The chain uses TRBV27 and TRBJ2-1; no clear D gene. Germline V gene data show CDR1 as MNHEY and CDR2 as SMNVEV (reference sequence). The CDR3 consists of 15 residues. Between the trimmed V and J ends, which lost 7 bases and 0 bases, there was a span of 13 bases.

This rearrangement joins TRBV12-5 to TRBJ1-5; D not resolved. The germline V and J ends were trimmed by 0 bases and 3 bases, with 9 bases remaining between them. This CDR3 region has 15 residues. The germline gives CDR1 LGHNT, CDR2 FRNRAP. In DNA, the CDR3 is TGTGCTAGTGGTTTGGTATTGGGCAACAATCAGCCCCAGCATTTT. It specifies CASGLVLGNNQPQHF.

The chain recombines TRBV27 with TRBJ1-5; the D is unclear. Trimming took 2 bases from V and 5 from J, leaving 16 bases between them. CDR3 size: 16 residues. CDR1 is MNHEY and CDR2 is SMNVEV in the germline V gene (reference sequence). This CDR3 is CASSLSPVTADQPQHF. CDR3 nucleotide sequence: TGTGCCAGCAGTTTAAGCCCGGTCACAGCCGATCAGCCCCAGCATTTT.

The rearrangement links TRBV5-4 to TRBJ2-7; D is perhaps TRBD1 (6 bases). This CDR3 contains 13 residues. The V end was cut by 1 base, the J end by 5 bases, with 10 bases between. CDR1 is SGHNT and CDR2 is YYREEE in the germline V gene (reference sequence). As DNA, the CDR3 is TGTGCCAGCAGCTTGCAACAGGGCCACGAGCAGTACTTC. This encodes CASSLQQGHEQYF.

The rearrangement links TRBV4-3 to TRBJ2-3; 7 nucleotides align to TRBD1. V shed 1 base and J 0 bases; nucleotides not matched to a gene: 1. The CDR3 sequence is 15 residues long. From germline, CDR1 is LGHNA and CDR2 YSLEER. CDR3 protein: CASSQGTGSTDTQYF. CDR3 DNA sequence: TGCGCCAGCAGCCAAGGGACAGGTAGCACAGATACGCAGTATTTT.

This clone was picked up a small number of times. The CDR3 spells CASSERGTSGANVLTF. In DNA form, the CDR3 reads TGTGCCAGCAGTGAAAGGGGCACATCTGGGGCCAACGTCCTGACTTTC. The rearrangement links TRBV6-4 to TRBJ2-6, with D tentatively TRBD1 (5 bases). The germline gives CDR1 MRHNA, CDR2 SNTAGT. V lost 3 bases to trimming and J lost 1 base, with 10 bases between them. This CDR3 has 16 residues.

The chain combines TRBV2 with TRBJ1-6, with D perhaps TRBD1 (6 bases). The CDR3 is made up of 14 amino acids. Looked up from germline, CDR1 is SNHLY and CDR2 is FYNNEI. The V end lost 6 bases, the J end lost 2 bases, and 8 bases lay between the germline ends. The CDR3 is CASRQGPYNSPLHF. Written as DNA, the CDR3 is TGTGCCAGCAGACAGGGCCCCTATAATTCACCCCTCCACTTT.

This chain uses TRBV25-1 with TRBJ2-7, with 8 bases lining up with TRBD1. V shed 5 bases, J shed 3 bases, and the junction held 9 bases outside the gene matches. Looked up from germline, CDR1 is MGHDK and CDR2 is SYGVNS. The CDR3 loop spans 15 amino acids. The DNA for the CDR3 is TGTGCCAGCAGTCCCCGGACAGGGAGATTCTACGAGCAGTACTTC. Its protein product is CASSPRTGRFYEQYF.

V usage is TRBV29-1 and J usage is TRBJ2-7; 9 positions agree with TRBD1. The germline V gene encodes CDR1 SQVTM and CDR2 ANQGSEA. Losses at the gene ends were 6 bases for V and 0 bases for J; bases not matched to a gene: 3. The CDR3 contains 13 residues. The CDR3, as DNA: TGCAGCGTAGGACAGGGGCTCTCCTACGAGCAGTACTTC. Translated, it gives CSVGQGLSYEQYF.

Of note for this clone: The same CDR3 arises from other DNA sequences in this sample as well. The CDR3 loop reads CASSFPDRGETQYF. Here the CDR3 DNA reads TGTGCCAGCAGTTTCCCGGACAGGGGTGAGACCCAGTACTTC. V and J are TRBV28 and TRBJ2-5, with 9 bases that match TRBD1. The V and J ends lost 3 bases and 5 bases, in that order; junction bases with no gene match: 4. CDR3 length: 14 residues. Germline CDR1 MDHEN, CDR2 SYDVKM.

This clone was detected only once. V gene TRBV27 combines with J gene TRBJ1-1; a weak D match, TRBD1 (6 bases). Trimming pared 8 bases from V and 4 bases from J, leaving 8 bases between. This CDR3 is built from 11 residues. The germline V gene encodes CDR1 MNHEY and CDR2 SMNVEV (reference sequence). CDR3 in DNA: TGTGCCAGCCTACAGGGCACTGAAGCTTTCTTT. Translation gives CASLQGTEAFF.

The chain joins TRBV19 to TRBJ1-1, with D possibly matching TRBD1 (5 bases). Trimming stripped 0 bases from V and 5 bases from J, with 13 bases between. The CDR3 totals 15 residues. Germline assignment: CDR1 LNHDA and CDR2 SQIVND (reference sequence). The CDR3, as DNA: TGTGCCAGTAGTATAGATGGGGTGGGGGGAACTGAAGCTTTCTTT. It is translated as CASSIDGVGGTEAFF.

This chain links TRBV6-1 with TRBJ1-2; tentatively, D is TRBD1 (5 bases). Germline V gene data show CDR1 as MNHNS and CDR2 as SASEGT. The V end lost 7 bases, the J end lost 7 bases, and 7 bases lay between the germline ends. The length of the CDR3 is 10 residues. CDR3 loop: CASMGGGYTF. The CDR3 bases are TGTGCCAGCATGGGGGGTGGCTACACCTTC.

The CDR3 loop is CASSLDQGGTDTQYF. The CDR3 coding sequence is TGTGCCAGCAGCTTAGATCAAGGGGGCACAGATACGCAGTATTTT. The rearrangement joins TRBV11-2 to TRBJ2-3; perhaps TRBD1 as D (5 bases). V gave up 0 bases and J gave up 1 base, with 8 bases separating them. CDR3 length: 15 residues. The germline gives CDR1 SGHAT, CDR2 FQNNGV.

Here the CDR3 DNA reads TGTGCCAGTAGTATGCTAGCGGGAGGGTGGGATCAGTACTTC. Protein product: CASSMLAGGWDQYF. The V and J genes are TRBV19 and TRBJ2-7; 12 nucleotides align to TRBD2. V gave up 3 bases and J gave up 10 bases; unmatched junction bases: 7. Germline V lookup: CDR1 LNHDA, CDR2 SQIVND (reference sequence). The CDR3 length is 14 residues.

The rearrangement joins TRBV6-5 to TRBJ2-6; the match to TRBD2 covers 7 bases. Germline V gene data show CDR1 as MNHEY and CDR2 as SVGAGI. This CDR3 has 16 residues. V was pared by 2 bases and J by 0 bases, with 1 base of the junction left unmatched. Here the CDR3 reads CASSYSGISGANVLTF. DNA of the CDR3: TGTGCCAGCAGTTACAGCGGGATCTCTGGGGCCAACGTCCTGACTTTC.

The chain couples TRBV11-1 to TRBJ1-1; a possible D gene is TRBD1 (5 bases). This CDR3 is built from 14 residues. The germline CDR1 and CDR2 sequences are SGHAT and FQDESV (reference sequence). Trimming cost V 3 bases and J 0 bases, with 8 bases left between them. CDR3 in DNA: TGTGCCAGCAGCTTTGGACATGTGAACACTGAAGCTTTCTTT. Translated, it gives CASSFGHVNTEAFF.

The chain recombines TRBV10-3 with TRBJ2-5; 8 bases map to TRBD1. Germline loops: CDR1 ENHRY, CDR2 SYGVKD. The V and J ends lost 6 bases and 4 bases, in that order; junction bases with no gene match: 7. The CDR3 consists of 14 residues. CDR3: CAISGQGASETQYF. DNA for the CDR3: TGTGCCATCAGCGGACAGGGAGCCTCAGAGACCCAGTACTTC.

The DNA for the CDR3 is TGTGCCAGCAGTGAATTCGGCGGCAACTTCCAGCATTTT. Its protein is CASSEFGGNFQHF. The genes are TRBV25-1 and TRBJ1-5; D gene ambiguous. Germline V gene sequence: CDR1 MGHDK, CDR2 SYGVNS. Deletions cut 1 base from V and 12 bases from J, with 13 bases between. The CDR3 extends over 13 amino acids.

Details on this clone: Compared with germline, one end of the junction differs, possibly owing to a read error. The rearrangement links TRBV18 to TRBJ2-2; 9 bases align to TRBD1. The length of the CDR3 is 17 residues. Germline CDR1 is KGHSH and CDR2 is LQKENI. In nucleotides, the CDR3 is TGTGCCAGCTCTTCTCCGGGACAGGGTCGAAACAGCGGGGAGCTGTTTTTT. Its protein is CASSSPGQGRNSGELFF.

The rearrangement uses TRBV19 and TRBJ2-7, with D possibly TRBD1 on 6 matching bases. The CDR3 is made up of 14 amino acids. Trimming removed 7 bases from V and 0 bases from J, with 13 bases in between. Germline CDR1 reads LNHDA; CDR2 reads SQIVND (reference sequence). The CDR3 sequence: CASTLDRNSYEQYF. DNA of the CDR3: TGTGCCAGTACTTTGGACAGAAACTCCTACGAGCAGTACTTC.